This T cell receptor beta chain comes out of a study of T cells in women clearing cervical HPV infection. About the research overall: Cases were women with histologically confirmed HPV16-related CIN3 or worse, including 2 invasive cancers.

In the case of this clone: Its target is not known. Read sequence stops 3 residues before the CDR3 end, and the germline J gene provides the missing end. Within the sample, other DNA sequences also encode this same CDR3.

The repertoire was sequenced with immunoSEQ multiplex PCR; TCRdb's copy has only in-frame clones and lacks some. The sample data list approximately 24,000 clones. Regarding the study as a whole: T-cell numbers per sample were unknown and may explain richness differences. It is unknown whether associations predate infection; no effector/memory or HPV-specific sorting.

Germline CDR1 reads GTSNPN; CDR2 reads SVGIG (reference sequence). The CDR3 sequence is 12 residues long. Trimming took off 4 bases at V and 7 bases at J, with 11 bases between the two ends. Each participant carried one incident cervical HPV16 infection only. The rearrangement joins TRBV30 to TRBJ1-3; D is uncertain. The clonotype originates from a woman between 18 and 70 years old with a cervical HPV16 infection that either progressed to CIN3+ or cleared (not recorded which). The sequencing sample was made of blood buffy coat. CDR3 residues: CAWNGFRNTIYF. The sequenced CDR3 bases are TGTGCCTGGAACGGGTTCCGTAACACC. Looking up the rest from reference TRBV30 and TRBJ1-3 gives the full variable domain: SQTIHQWPATLVQPVGSPLSLECTVEGTSNPNLYWYRQAAGRGLQLLFYSVGIGQISSEVPQNLSASRPQDRQFILSSKKLLLSDSGFYLCAWNGFRNTIYFGEGSWLTVV.